Listed below are T cell receptor beta chains from one sample, sequenced in a study of T cell responses to AZD1222 COVID-19 vaccine. The method was immunoSEQ multiplex PCR; TCRdb's version includes in-frame clones alone and lacks a portion of them. The data show roughly 120,000 clones, 80% to 90% seen once. The sequences come from peripheral blood, collected on day 0 of MenACWY control vaccination. These receptor sequences come from an adult in good health. Both conserved end residues are part of each CDR3. D genes are given only for firm matches. Not all rows give a size; the values are once, few, many and, for expanded clones, a class.

clone_size	d_call	v_call	j_call	cdr3_length	cdr3_aa	cdr3_nt
NA	TRBD1	TRBV7-2	TRBJ2-5	16	CASSLETTGGGETQYF	TGTGCCAGCAGCCTCGAAACGACAGGGGGCGGAGAGACCCAGTACTTC
NA	NA	TRBV7-2	TRBJ1-4	15	CASSPRRQGNEKLFF	TGTGCCAGCAGCCCTAGGCGCCAGGGGAACGAAAAACTGTTTTTT
NA	TRBD1	TRBV19	TRBJ1-4	17	CASSTRTGVPTNEKLFF	TGTGCCAGTAGTACGCGGACAGGGGTCCCCACTAATGAAAAACTGTTTTTT
NA	NA	TRBV4-1	TRBJ1-5	15	CASSQDRGLNQPQHF	TGCGCCAGCAGCCAAGACAGGGGACTGAATCAGCCCCAGCATTTT
NA	TRBD1	TRBV6-2/TRBV6-3	TRBJ1-5	13	CASSLTGAQPQHF	TGTGCCAGCAGTTTGACAGGGGCTCAGCCCCAGCATTTT
few	NA	TRBV28	TRBJ1-5	15	CASIVGNSKNQPQHF	TGTGCCAGCATAGTAGGGAACTCGAAGAATCAGCCCCAGCATTTT
NA	NA	TRBV2	TRBJ2-5	13	CASSELTTETQYF	TGTGCCAGCAGTGAACTCACGACAGAGACCCAGTACTTC
NA	TRBD1	TRBV3-1/TRBV3-2	TRBJ1-2	17	CASSLRGGRPSNYGYTF	TGTGCCAGCAGCCTACGAGGGGGCAGACCCTCTAACTATGGCTACACCTTC
NA	NA	TRBV6-2/TRBV6-3	TRBJ2-3	13	CASSPSYTDTQYF	TGTGCCAGCAGCCCTTCCTACACAGATACGCAGTATTTT
NA	NA	TRBV7-2	TRBJ1-4	14	CASSLSGSGEKLFF	TGTGCCAGCAGCTTAAGCGGAAGCGGTGAAAAACTGTTTTTT
NA	NA	TRBV6-2/TRBV6-3	TRBJ1-5	19	CASSPHRTESAYSNQPQHF	TGTGCCAGCAGCCCTCATCGGACAGAGAGCGCTTATAGCAATCAGCCCCAGCATTTT
NA	NA	TRBV2	TRBJ1-6	15	CASSESGRYNSPLHF	TGTGCCAGCAGTGAATCAGGACGGTATAATTCACCCCTCCACTTT
NA	NA	TRBV10-3	TRBJ2-5	15	CAISRGGGPMETQYF	TGTGCCATCAGCAGGGGAGGAGGCCCAATGGAGACCCAGTACTTC
NA	NA	TRBV9	TRBJ1-1	12	CASSATNTEAFF	TGTGCCAGCAGCGCGACAAACACTGAAGCTTTCTTT
NA	NA	TRBV7-9	TRBJ1-1	15	CASSLATRLNTEAFF	TGTGCCAGCAGCTTAGCTACACGGTTGAACACTGAAGCTTTCTTT
NA	NA	TRBV28	TRBJ1-2	12	CASSLYPYGYTF	TGTGCCAGCAGTTTATACCCGTATGGCTACACCTTC
NA	NA	TRBV7-2	TRBJ2-3	14	CASSHRWTTDTQYF	TGTGCCAGCAGCCACCGGTGGACCACAGATACGCAGTATTTT
once	TRBD1	TRBV27	TRBJ1-2	14	CASSPLQGVGGYTF	TGTGCCAGCAGTCCCTTACAGGGGGTAGGGGGCTACACCTTC
NA	NA	TRBV7-9	TRBJ2-7	16	CASSLAVTRPWNEQYF	TGTGCCAGCAGCTTAGCGGTGACTCGCCCGTGGAACGAGCAGTACTTC
once	NA	TRBV7-6	TRBJ1-1	15	CASSFGGDRRAEAFF	TGTGCCAGCAGCTTCGGGGGAGACAGACGAGCTGAAGCTTTCTTT
NA	NA	TRBV27	TRBJ1-1	13	CASSYRMNTEAFF	TGTGCCAGCAGTTATAGGATGAACACTGAAGCTTTCTTT
NA	NA	TRBV28	TRBJ1-1	12	CASSFLGVEAFF	TGTGCCAGCAGTTTCTTGGGAGTTGAAGCTTTCTTT
NA	NA	TRBV4-1	TRBJ1-3	13	CASRKTGSNTIYF	TGCGCCAGCAGAAAGACAGGCTCCAACACCATATATTTT
NA	NA	TRBV7-8	TRBJ1-4	14	CASSLVQFNEKLFF	TGTGCCAGCAGCTTAGTTCAGTTTAATGAAAAACTGTTTTTT
NA	NA	TRBV19	TRBJ1-5	15	CASRDGNRVSQPQHF	TGTGCCAGTAGAGATGGGAACAGGGTGAGTCAGCCCCAGCATTTT
NA	TRBD1	TRBV7-6	TRBJ2-3	16	CASSPDRGSLTDTQYF	TGTGCCAGCAGTCCGGACAGGGGGTCCCTCACAGATACGCAGTATTTT
NA	NA	TRBV7-2	TRBJ1-5	15	CASSARDGSNQPQHF	TGTGCCAGCAGCGCCAGGGACGGGAGCAATCAGCCCCAGCATTTT
NA	NA	TRBV2	TRBJ2-7	14	CASTDEVSSYEQYF	TGTGCCAGCACTGACGAGGTTAGCTCCTACGAGCAGTACTTC
NA	NA	TRBV13	TRBJ1-6	12	CASSTKNSPLHF	TGTGCCAGCAGCACAAAGAATTCACCCCTCCACTTT
NA	TRBD2	TRBV19	TRBJ2-1	15	CASSFAGTSPNEQFF	TGTGCCAGTAGTTTCGCCGGGACTAGTCCCAATGAGCAGTTCTTC
NA	NA	TRBV11-2	TRBJ2-7	15	CASSPRRTRTYEQYF	TGTGCCAGCAGCCCCAGACGGACTCGAACCTACGAGCAGTACTTC
NA	NA	TRBV7-2	TRBJ1-5	13	CASSLAWGQPQHF	TGTGCCAGCAGCTTAGCGTGGGGGCAGCCCCAGCATTTT
NA	NA	TRBV27	TRBJ2-1	12	CASSSEFNEQFF	TGTGCCAGCAGTTCGGAGTTCAATGAGCAGTTCTTC
NA	NA	TRBV3-1/TRBV3-2	TRBJ2-2	13	CASSPNRAGELFF	TGTGCCAGCAGCCCAAACAGGGCCGGGGAGCTGTTTTTT
few	TRBD1	TRBV7-6	TRBJ1-3	18	CASSSHPSRGHNGNTIYF	TGTGCCAGCAGCTCCCACCCGAGCAGGGGGCATAACGGAAACACCATATATTTT
NA	NA	TRBV7-2	TRBJ1-1	13	CASSRTTNTEAFF	TGTGCCAGCAGTCGGACCACGAACACTGAAGCTTTCTTT
NA	TRBD1	TRBV2	TRBJ2-1	13	CASDRQGMNEQFF	TGTGCCAGCGACCGACAGGGTATGAATGAGCAGTTCTTC
few	NA	TRBV5-4	TRBJ2-7	15	CASSLRRGPNYEQYF	TGTGCCAGCAGCTTAAGGCGGGGGCCGAACTACGAGCAGTACTTC
NA	NA	TRBV9	TRBJ1-2	15	CASSGAPTGAGGYTF	TGTGCCAGCAGCGGAGCCCCCACGGGGGCGGGGGGCTACACCTTC
NA	NA	TRBV3-1/TRBV3-2	TRBJ2-1	12	CASSQGGWEQFF	TGTGCCAGCAGCCAAGGGGGGTGGGAGCAGTTCTTC
NA	TRBD1	TRBV5-1	TRBJ1-4	16	CASSRQGASTNEKLFF	TGCGCCAGCAGCCGTCAGGGGGCTTCAACTAATGAAAAACTGTTTTTT
NA	TRBD2	TRBV7-2	TRBJ2-3	15	CASILSGATLDTQYF	TGTGCCAGCATCCTTAGCGGGGCCACGTTGGATACGCAGTATTTT
NA	NA	TRBV25-1	TRBJ1-1	15	CASSALQGPGTEAFF	TGTGCCAGCAGTGCCCTACAGGGCCCGGGGACTGAAGCTTTCTTT